Listed below are T cell receptor beta chains from one sample, sequenced in a study of early T cells in non-severe SARS-CoV-2 infection. TCRdb fed the 5' RACE reads into MiXCR, producing one record per CDR3 protein. The sample holds some 54,000 distinct CDR3 sequences, around 10% seen once. The sample was whole blood. These receptors were collected from an adult who was a healthcare worker with PCR-confirmed SARS-CoV-2 infection or an uninfected control (not recorded which). Both conserved end residues are part of each CDR3. D genes are given only for firm matches. The listing skips clone size in some rows; elsewhere it reads once, few, many or a size class.

j_call cdr3_length v_call clone_size d_call cdr3_nt cdr3_aa
TRBJ1-1 14 TRBV27 few TRBD1 TGTGCCAGCAGGTCGCCAGGGGGTTTCCTGGGCACTTTCTTT CASRSPGGFLGTFF
TRBJ2-3 17 TRBV7-9 . TRBD2 TGTGCCAGCAGCCGTACCCCGGGACTATGGCCGGAAGATACGCAGTATTTT CASSRTPGLWPEDTQYF
TRBJ2-3 16 TRBV5-4 many TRBD2 TGTGCCAGCAGCTCGAAACTAGCGGGAAACACAGATACGCAGTATTTT CASSSKLAGNTDTQYF
TRBJ2-5 15 TRBV28 . TRBD1 TGTGCCAGCATTGGGTACAGGGGCCTGGGGGAGACCCAGTACTTC CASIGYRGLGETQYF
TRBJ2-3 11 TRBV7-3 many . TGTGCCAGCAGCCCCCCTCAGGGACAGTATTTT CASSPPQGQYF
TRBJ2-1 16 TRBV11-2 many TRBD2 TGTGCCAGCAGCCCCCGACTAGCAAGTTTCCACAATGAGCAGTTCTTC CASSPRLASFHNEQFF
TRBJ2-7 13 TRBV7-9 . TRBD2 TGTGCCAGCAGCTTACCGTGGGGGGGCGAGCAGTACTTC CASSLPWGGEQYF
TRBJ2-7 14 TRBV7-6 . TRBD1 TGTGCCAGCAGCTCCCGGGACAGGGAGGACGAGCAGTACTTC CASSSRDREDEQYF
TRBJ2-1 17 TRBV20-1 few TRBD2 TGCAGTGTTTGGACTAGCGGGGGGATCAGAGGTGGGAATGAGCAGTTCTTC CSVWTSGGIRGGNEQFF
TRBJ2-1 13 TRBV29-1 many TRBD1 TGCAGCGTATACGGGACAGGGAAAAATGAGCAGTTCTTC CSVYGTGKNEQFF
TRBJ2-5 15 TRBV11-2 many TRBD1 TGTGCCAGCAGCTTAGTACAGGGGTCACAAGAGACCCAGTACTTC CASSLVQGSQETQYF
TRBJ1-1 13 TRBV14 few TRBD1 TGTGCCAGCAGCCGAACCGGGACAGCCAAAGCTTTCTTT CASSRTGTAKAFF
TRBJ2-7 15 TRBV6-2/TRBV6-3 few . TGTGCCAGCAGTTACGGGGCAGGGATCACCTACGAGCAGTACTTC CASSYGAGITYEQYF
TRBJ2-1 11 TRBV15 many . TGTGCCACCGTAGCAAACAATGAGCAGTTCTTC CATVANNEQFF
TRBJ2-6 13 TRBV25-1 many . TGTGCCAGCATCCCCCCTGGGGCCAACGTCCTGACTTTC CASIPPGANVLTF
TRBJ2-7 17 TRBV5-4 . . TGTGCCAGCAGCTCCTCCCTGTACCGGGGGGCGTCCTACGAGCAGTACTTC CASSSSLYRGASYEQYF
TRBJ1-5 15 TRBV20-1 many TRBD1 TGCAGTGCGAGGGCACCGGGACAGAGCTATCAGCCCCAGCATTTT CSARAPGQSYQPQHF
TRBJ1-1 15 TRBV5-4 many . TGTGCCAGCAGCTTCGACGACAGTCCGAACACTGAAGCTTTCTTT CASSFDDSPNTEAFF
TRBJ1-1 13 TRBV9 many . TGTGCCAGCAGCACGACCGGGAGGACTGAAGCTTTCTTT CASSTTGRTEAFF
TRBJ2-7 12 TRBV7-2 many . TGTGCCAGCAGCGCGGACACGTACGAGCAGTACTTC CASSADTYEQYF
TRBJ1-1 17 TRBV7-3 . TRBD1 TGTGCCAGCAGCCTAAGGGGATCGGGACAGGGGACCACTGAAGCTTTCTTT CASSLRGSGQGTTEAFF
TRBJ2-7 15 TRBV28 . TRBD2 TGTGCCAGCAGGATCGAAGCGGGAGCCGGGAGGGAGCAGTACTTC CASRIEAGAGREQYF
TRBJ2-1 11 TRBV2 many . TGTGCCAGCAGTGGGTACAATGAGCAGTTCTTC CASSGYNEQFF
TRBJ1-3 18 TRBV29-1 many TRBD1 TGCAGCGTTGGCCCCGGGACAGGGGGTGATGGCTCTGGAAACACCATATATTTT CSVGPGTGGDGSGNTIYF
TRBJ2-1 15 TRBV4-1 many TRBD1 TGCGCCAGCACCCAACCCGGACAGGGGATCAATGAGCAGTTCTTC CASTQPGQGINEQFF
TRBJ1-4 14 TRBV19 few . TGTGCCAGCCTATCGACAGCAACTAATGAAAAACTGTTTTTT CASLSTATNEKLFF
TRBJ2-4 15 TRBV2 few . TGTGCCAGCAGTGAAGCCCGGACCCGAAGGGGCATTCAGTACTTC CASSEARTRRGIQYF
TRBJ2-7 13 TRBV12-3/TRBV12-4 few . TGTGCCAGCAGTTTGAGGCAAGTCTACGAGCAGTACTTC CASSLRQVYEQYF
TRBJ2-4 13 TRBV24-1 few . TGTGCCACCAGTGATTCCGATCTGAACATTCAGTACTTC CATSDSDLNIQYF
TRBJ1-1 12 TRBV20-1 . TRBD1 TGCAGTGCTAAGACAGGGGGGTCTGAAGCTTTCTTT CSAKTGGSEAFF
TRBJ2-1 12 TRBV5-6 few . TGTGCCAGCAGCTTCCCTGGACAGGAGCAGTTCTTC CASSFPGQEQFF
TRBJ2-5 14 TRBV29-1 . TRBD2 TGCAGCGGTTCCCTCTTAGCGGGAGGAGAGACCCTGTACTTC CSGSLLAGGETLYF
TRBJ2-6 14 TRBV20-1 few . TGCAGTGCCCCCAGGGACTCTGGGGCCAACGTCCTGACTTTC CSAPRDSGANVLTF
TRBJ2-1 19 TRBV4-3 . TRBD1 TGCGCCAGCAGCCAAGATTTTTTCAGGGGGCGATCCTCCTACAATGAGCAGTTCTTC CASSQDFFRGRSSYNEQFF
TRBJ1-4 14 TRBV7-2 few . TGTGCCAGCAGCGGACGGTTGGGGAATGAAAAACTGTTTTTT CASSGRLGNEKLFF